The subject of this entry is one TCR beta chain. Its antigen is currently not known. Per-nucleotide qualities are absent, and no much larger clonotype sits a single base away. This sample also contains other DNA sequences that code for the same CDR3. The data are from a study of shared clonotypes between healthy human individuals (TCRdb year 2020). About the full investigation: A couple of women and a few men aged 18 to 49 years were included in the cohort. For each donor, CD4 naive and CD4 memory were each given three plates, CD8 naive was given two plates, and CD8 memory was given one plate. To estimate repertoire size and how much clonotypes are shared between individuals, the study performed deep sequencing of blood TCR repertoires from five healthy adults. Different laboratories and diverse techniques were used to prepare libraries and sequence TCR repertoires, to increase sequencing depth and limit assay-specific biases. Per donor, leukapheresis produced somewhere between about 0.9 and 9.5 billion PBMCs.

TCR CDR3 regions were amplified from genomic DNA by multiplex PCR using the deep immunoSEQ assay. Extracted genomic DNA from each cell subset was spread evenly across all wells of several immunoSEQ 96-well plates, with each plate serving as a replicate. For sorted subsets, approximately 190 ng genomic DNA, equal to 30,000 to 35,000 T cell genomes, was loaded into each replicate PCR. The purified libraries were quantified using a Qubit 3.0 fluorometer, sized with a Bioanalyzer 2100, and then quantified again using the KAPA Library Quantification kit. A separate single-read 150-cycle Illumina NextSeq 550 flow cell was used to sequence each immunoSEQ 96-well plate. The study's own analysis went as follows. The immunoSEQ output contained only junctional sequences without quality scores, so filtering could not match that applied to full-length reads. Sequences were annotated with PyIR, a Python wrapper for IgBLAST v1.9, using IMGT germline references to assign V/J genes and CDR3. Reads were removed for weak V/J assignments (E-value above 1e-6), missing CDR3, stop codons, out-of-frame junctions, or ambiguous translated residues. V3J clonotypes were defined as sequences sharing the same inferred V gene, J gene, and CDR3 amino acid sequence. Percentage overlap between repertoires was computed as shared unique clonotypes divided by the size of the smaller repertoire. Richness of each repertoire was evaluated using RTK rarefaction, the Chao1 estimator, and Recon v2.1 estimates of unobserved clonotypes. OLGA was used to compute generation probabilities for all TCRbeta clonotypes that the gDNA method yielded from several donors. TCRdb took this table from immuneACCESS and kept in-frame rearrangements with V and J called. Such tables lack part of the clones; where checked against another copy, unresolved V genes explain under half of the gap, and the rest is unexplained. From that table come the V and J calls and clone size; the DNA was used to work out D and trimming. This sample comprises millions of clones, 85% to 95% of them detected only once. The top ten clones comprise about 0.13% of the sample.

The donors were healthy, HIV-negative adults with no recently reported acute infections or vaccinations. Every donor was a Caucasian adult residing in Nashville, Tennessee, USA. CD4+ T cells were enriched by magnetic negative selection, after which naive cells were positively selected on CD45RA and the negative fraction was taken as the memory subset. Blood was obtained by leukapheresis, after which PBMCs were separated by Ficoll-Histopaque density gradient centrifugation and cryopreserved in liquid nitrogen vapor phase. Analytical flow cytometry was used to check the purity and quantity of every magnetically sorted T cell population. Each sorted fraction had its genomic DNA isolated and then quantified by UV absorbance on a Nanodrop 2000c. The paper as a whole reports these results and caveats: Compared with non-shared clonotypes, the clonotypes found in all four sorted-subset donors had higher generation probabilities. Naive subsets generally had larger estimated clonotype richness than memory subsets did. When a handful of donors were compared, the shared fraction of clonotypes was approximately 5% for naive CD4, around 3.6% for naive CD8, 2.3% for memory CD4, and less than 0.5% for memory CD8. Sampling was restricted to blood, and TCR repertoires in tissues likely differ from the TCR repertoires found in blood. Even with the large sequencing depth, rarefaction of the sorted-subset datasets indicated that sequencing was incomplete. The genetic and exposure-history diversity represented was limited by the small number of donors. Pairwise subsampling led to the expectation that sequencing depth would affect the degree of clonotype sharing among donors.

The source of this sequence is a man younger than 30 in good health. Sequencing was done on a sample of naive CD4+ T cells sorted from blood. Read against the paper, the sample's cell subset or site label means: CD45RA+ positively selected.

At the DNA level, the sequence is TGCGCCAGCAGCTTGGTGGGGGAAAGTGGCTACACCTTC. Protein translation: CASSLVGESGYTF. This chain joins TRBV5-1 to TRBJ1-2; a tentative D call is TRBD1 (5 bases match). According to the germline V gene, CDR1 reads SGHRS and CDR2 reads YFSETQ. From its cysteine to its phenylalanine, the CDR3 spans 13 amino acids. The sequence is cut down to CDR3 DNA, 39 bases in frame from base 1. The trim is 0 bases for V and 7 bases for J, with a gap of 10 bases between the germline ends.